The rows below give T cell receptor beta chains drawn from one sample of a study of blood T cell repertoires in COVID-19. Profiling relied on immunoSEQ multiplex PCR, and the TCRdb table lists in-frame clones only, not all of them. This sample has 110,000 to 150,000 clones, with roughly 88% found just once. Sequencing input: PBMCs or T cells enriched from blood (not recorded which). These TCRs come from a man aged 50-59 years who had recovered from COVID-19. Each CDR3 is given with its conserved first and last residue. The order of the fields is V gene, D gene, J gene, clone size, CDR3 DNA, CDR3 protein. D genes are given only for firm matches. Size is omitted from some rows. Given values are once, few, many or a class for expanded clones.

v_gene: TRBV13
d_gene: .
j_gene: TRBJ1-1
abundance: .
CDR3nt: TGTGCCAGCAGCTCTCCTCCTGAAGCTTTCTTT
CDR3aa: CASSSPPEAFF

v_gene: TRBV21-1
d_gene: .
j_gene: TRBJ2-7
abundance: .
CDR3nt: TGTGCCAGCAGCGGACAGGGAACCTACGAGCAGTACTTC
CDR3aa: CASSGQGTYEQYF

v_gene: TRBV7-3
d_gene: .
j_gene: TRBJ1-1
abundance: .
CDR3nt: TGTGCCAGCAGCAATCCAGGGGTCCTGAACACTGAAGCTTTCTTT
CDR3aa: CASSNPGVLNTEAFF

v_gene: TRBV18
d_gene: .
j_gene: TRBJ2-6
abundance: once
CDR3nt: TGTGCCAGCTCACCAGGGCGGGGAGAGAGCTCTGGGGCCAACGTCCTGACTTTC
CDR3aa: CASSPGRGESSGANVLTF

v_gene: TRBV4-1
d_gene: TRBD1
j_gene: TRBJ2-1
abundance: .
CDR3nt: TGCGCCAGCAGCCAAGATCAGGCAGGGGGCTACAATGAGCAGTTCTTC
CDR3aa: CASSQDQAGGYNEQFF

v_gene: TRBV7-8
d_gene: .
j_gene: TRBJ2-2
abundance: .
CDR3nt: TGTGCCAGCAGCTTAGCCCCGGGAGCGGTCCCCGGGGAGCTGTTTTTT
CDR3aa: CASSLAPGAVPGELFF

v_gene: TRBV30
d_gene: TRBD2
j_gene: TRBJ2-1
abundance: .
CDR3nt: TGTGCCTGGAGTGAACAAGCGGGAGGGCTCGGGGAGCAGTTCTTC
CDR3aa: CAWSEQAGGLGEQFF

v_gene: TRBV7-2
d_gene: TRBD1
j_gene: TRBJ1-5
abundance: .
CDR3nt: TGTGCCAGCAGCTTATACTACGGAGAGGGGGCAGTTCAGCCCCAGCATTTT
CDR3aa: CASSLYYGEGAVQPQHF

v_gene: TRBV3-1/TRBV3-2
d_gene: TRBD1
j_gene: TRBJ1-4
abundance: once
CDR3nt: TGTGCCAGCAGCCAAGGACACGGGACAGGGAATGAAAAACTGTTTTTT
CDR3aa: CASSQGHGTGNEKLFF

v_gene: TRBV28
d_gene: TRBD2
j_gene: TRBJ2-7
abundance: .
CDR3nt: TGTGCCAGCACTCCCAGCGGGAGTGTCTACGAGCAGTACTTC
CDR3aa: CASTPSGSVYEQYF

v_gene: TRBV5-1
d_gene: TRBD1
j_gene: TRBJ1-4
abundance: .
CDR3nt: TGCGCCAGCAGCTTGAGGGGGCCGGGGTTTAATGAAAAACTGTTTTTT
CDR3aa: CASSLRGPGFNEKLFF

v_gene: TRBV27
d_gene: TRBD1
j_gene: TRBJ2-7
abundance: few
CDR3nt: TGTGCCAGCAGTTTCGGACAGGGGGTTTCCTACGAGCAGTACTTC
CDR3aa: CASSFGQGVSYEQYF

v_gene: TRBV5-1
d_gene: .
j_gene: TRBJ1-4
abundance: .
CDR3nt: TGCGCCAGCAGCTTGGGACCGGGGGATGAAAAACTGTTTTTT
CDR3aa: CASSLGPGDEKLFF

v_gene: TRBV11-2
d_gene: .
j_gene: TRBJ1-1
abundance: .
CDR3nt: TGTGCCAGCAGCGAGGGCGAAGCTTTCTTT
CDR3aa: CASSEGEAFF

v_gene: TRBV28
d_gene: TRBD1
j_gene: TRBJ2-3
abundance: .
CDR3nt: TGTGCCAGCGGGCTGTGGCAGGGGGCGGATACGCAGTATTTT
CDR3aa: CASGLWQGADTQYF

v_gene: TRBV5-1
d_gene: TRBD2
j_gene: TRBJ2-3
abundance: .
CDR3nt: TGCGCCAGCAGGACGGGGGGGCGCACAGATACGCAGTATTTT
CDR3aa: CASRTGGRTDTQYF

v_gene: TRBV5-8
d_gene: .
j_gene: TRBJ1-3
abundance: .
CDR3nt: TGTGCCAGCAGCTTGAGGGCGGGCTCACGGTTAAGCTCTGGAAACACCATATATTTT
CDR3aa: CASSLRAGSRLSSGNTIYF

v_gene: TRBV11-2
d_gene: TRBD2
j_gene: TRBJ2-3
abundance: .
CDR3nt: TGTGCCAGCAGCCCCGGACTAGCGGGGGGTTCCACAGATACGCAGTATTTT
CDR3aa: CASSPGLAGGSTDTQYF

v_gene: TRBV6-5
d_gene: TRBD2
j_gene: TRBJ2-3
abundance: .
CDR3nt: TGTGCCAGCAGTTACACGGGAGGGCCCACAGATACGCAGTATTTT
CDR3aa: CASSYTGGPTDTQYF

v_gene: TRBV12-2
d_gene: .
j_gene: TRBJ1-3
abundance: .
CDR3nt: TGTGCAAGTCGCTCTACGGGACACTCTGGAAACACCATATATTTT
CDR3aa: CASRSTGHSGNTIYF

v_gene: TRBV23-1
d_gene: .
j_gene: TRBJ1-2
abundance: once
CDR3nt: TGCGCCAGCAGTCAATTGAGAGGAAGGTATGGCTACACCTTC
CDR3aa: CASSQLRGRYGYTF

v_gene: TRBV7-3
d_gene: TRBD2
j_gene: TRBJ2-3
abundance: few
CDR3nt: TGTGCCAGCAGCTTAGGGGCTAGCGGGAGCGCAGATACGCAGTATTTT
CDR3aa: CASSLGASGSADTQYF

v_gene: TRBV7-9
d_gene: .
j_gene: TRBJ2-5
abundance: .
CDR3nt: TGTGCCAGCAGCCCGGGACTGGTCCAAGAGACCCAGTACTTC
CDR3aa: CASSPGLVQETQYF

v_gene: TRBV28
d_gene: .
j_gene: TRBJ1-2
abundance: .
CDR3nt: TGTGCCAGCTCGGGGTATTTCTATGGCTACACCTTC
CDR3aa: CASSGYFYGYTF

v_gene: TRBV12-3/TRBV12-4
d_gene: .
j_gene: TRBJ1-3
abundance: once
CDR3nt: TGTGCCGGCAGCGGGGGGCCGCGGAACACCATATATTTT
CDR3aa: CAGSGGPRNTIYF

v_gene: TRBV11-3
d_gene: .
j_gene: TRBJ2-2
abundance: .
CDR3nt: TGTGCCAGCAGCTTAGAGACAGCCGGGGAGCTGTTTTTT
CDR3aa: CASSLETAGELFF

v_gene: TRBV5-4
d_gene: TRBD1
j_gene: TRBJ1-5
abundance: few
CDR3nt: TGTGCCAGCAGCTTGGGAGGGGGCAACAATCAGCCCCAGCATTTT
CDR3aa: CASSLGGGNNQPQHF

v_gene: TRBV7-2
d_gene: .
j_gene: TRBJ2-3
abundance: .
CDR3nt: TGTGCCAGCAGCTTAGGGTCCAGCGGGCTTAGCACAGATACGCAGTATTTT
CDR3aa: CASSLGSSGLSTDTQYF

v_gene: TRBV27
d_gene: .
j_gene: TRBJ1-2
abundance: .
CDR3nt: TGTGCCAGCAGTGTTGTGGGTACACTAGCATATGGCTACACCTTC
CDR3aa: CASSVVGTLAYGYTF

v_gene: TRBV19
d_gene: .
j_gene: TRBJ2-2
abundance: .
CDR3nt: TGTGCCAGTAGTATAGAGGGGGGCACCGGGGAGCTGTTTTTT
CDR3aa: CASSIEGGTGELFF

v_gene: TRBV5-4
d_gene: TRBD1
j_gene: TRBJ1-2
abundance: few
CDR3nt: TGTGCCAGCAGCGCTGGTGGGACAGGGGGCGCGGGCTATGGCTACACCTTC
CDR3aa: CASSAGGTGGAGYGYTF

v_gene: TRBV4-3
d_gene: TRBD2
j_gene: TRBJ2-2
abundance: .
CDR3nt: TGCGCCAGCAGCCAAGATCTGGGTAGCGGGAGGGTGTGGACCGGGGAGCTGTTTTTT
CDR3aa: CASSQDLGSGRVWTGELFF

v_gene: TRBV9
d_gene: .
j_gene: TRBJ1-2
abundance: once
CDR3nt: TGTGCCAGCAGCGTAGATCCAGGCTTTGGCTACACCTTC
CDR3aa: CASSVDPGFGYTF

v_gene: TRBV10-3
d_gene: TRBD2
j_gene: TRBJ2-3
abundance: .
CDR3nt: TGTGCCATCAGTCTACTTGGGACTAGCGGGAGCACAGATACGCAGTATTTT
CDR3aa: CAISLLGTSGSTDTQYF

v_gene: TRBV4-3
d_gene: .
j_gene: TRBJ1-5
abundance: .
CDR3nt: TGCGCCAGCAGCCAACTACCAGGGGTGCAACAGCCCCAGCATTTT
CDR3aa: CASSQLPGVQQPQHF

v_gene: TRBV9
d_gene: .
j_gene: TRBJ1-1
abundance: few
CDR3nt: TGTGCCAGCAGCGCCTGGAACCCAGGATTCAACACTGAAGCTTTCTTT
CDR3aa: CASSAWNPGFNTEAFF

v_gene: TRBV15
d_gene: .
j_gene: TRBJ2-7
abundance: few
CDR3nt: TGTGCCACCAGCAGAGATCCCAGGGTCTACGAGCAGTACTTC
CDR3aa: CATSRDPRVYEQYF

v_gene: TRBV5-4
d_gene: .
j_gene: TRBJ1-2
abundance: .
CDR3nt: TGTGCCAGCAGCTCGGTCGCGAGTAACTATGGCTACACCTTC
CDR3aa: CASSSVASNYGYTF

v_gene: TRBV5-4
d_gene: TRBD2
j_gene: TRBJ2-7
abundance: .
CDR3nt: TGTGCCAGCAGCGCCACTAGCGGGCGGCCCCACGAGCAGTACTTC
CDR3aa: CASSATSGRPHEQYF

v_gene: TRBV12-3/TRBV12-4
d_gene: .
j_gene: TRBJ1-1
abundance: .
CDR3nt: TGTGCCAGCAGTACGGGACTCTCGGATAGAGCTTTCTTT
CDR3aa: CASSTGLSDRAFF

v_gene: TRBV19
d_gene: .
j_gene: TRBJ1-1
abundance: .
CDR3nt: TGTGCCAGTAGTATGTCAAAAACCCTACCACAAGCTTTCTTT
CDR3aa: CASSMSKTLPQAFF

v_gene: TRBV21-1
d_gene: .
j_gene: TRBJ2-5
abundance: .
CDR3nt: TGTGCCAGCAGCAAAGGAGGGAAAGAGACCCAGTACTTC
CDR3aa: CASSKGGKETQYF

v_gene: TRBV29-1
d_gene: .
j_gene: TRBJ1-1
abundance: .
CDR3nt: TGCAGCGTTGAGGGCCGAATGAACACTGAAGCTTTCTTT
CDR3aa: CSVEGRMNTEAFF